The 26 T cell receptor beta chains listed next were all sequenced from one sample in a study of blood T cell repertoires in COVID-19. Only in-frame clones appear in the TCRdb table, and some are missing; sequencing was by immunoSEQ multiplex PCR. The sample carries over 120,000 clones, 84% recorded once. The sequenced sample consisted of peripheral blood. The receptor source for this set is a man between 60 and 75 years old with active or convalescent COVID-19.

The chain combines TRBV11-2 with TRBJ1-2; 10 bases line up with TRBD1. Losses at the gene ends were 5 bases for V and 4 bases for J; bases not matched to a gene: 7. Germline V gene data show CDR1 as SGHAT and CDR2 as FQNNGV. CDR3 length equals 15 residues. DNA of the CDR3: TGTGCCAGCAGCGTCGGACAGGGGGTCTCCTATGGCTACACCTTC. Its translation: CASSVGQGVSYGYTF. Using reference TRBV11-2 and TRBJ1-2 for the parts outside the CDR3, the full variable domain is EAGVAQSPRYKIIEKRQSVAFWCNPISGHATLYWYQQILGQGPKLLIQFQNNGVVDDSQLPKDRFSAERLKGVDSTLKIQPAKLEDSAVYLCASSVGQGVSYGYTFGSGTRLTVV.

This clone came up once. This chain connects TRBV10-1 to TRBJ1-3, with D unresolved. Germline lookup yields CDR1 WNHNN and CDR2 SYGVQD (reference sequence). Deletions cut 3 bases from V and 1 base from J, with 4 bases between. The CDR3 runs to 13 residues. Written as DNA, the CDR3 is TGCGCCAGCAGTGAAGCGTCTGGAAACACCATATATTTT. Protein product: CASSEASGNTIYF.

V gene TRBV11-2 combines with J gene TRBJ2-1, with 8 bases that match TRBD2. This CDR3 spans 15 amino acids. Per germline, CDR1 SGHAT and CDR2 FQNNGV. After removal of 1 base from V and 4 bases from J, the junction contained 3 bases not matched to a gene. The CDR3 DNA follows: TGTGCCAGCAGCTTAGTGTTAGCGGGGTACAATGAGCAGTTCTTC. It translates to CASSLVLAGYNEQFF. The variable domain in full, with the rest retrieved from reference TRBV11-2 and TRBJ2-1, is EAGVAQSPRYKIIEKRQSVAFWCNPISGHATLYWYQQILGQGPKLLIQFQNNGVVDDSQLPKDRFSAERLKGVDSTLKIQPAKLEDSAVYLCASSLVLAGYNEQFFGPGTRLTVL.

The table lists this clone with a count of one. The chain is built from TRBV29-1 and TRBJ1-1; 7 positions match TRBD1. The V segment lost 6 bases and the J segment 2 bases; nucleotides outside the gene matches: 6. The germline gives CDR1 SQVTM, CDR2 ANQGSEA. The CDR3 extends over 13 amino acids. CDR3 DNA: TGCAGCGTGGCGGGACAGATTAACACTGAAGCTTTCTTT. Protein sequence: CSVAGQINTEAFF.

On this clone: The junction does not match germline at one end; this may be a read error. The V call is TRBV7-9, the J call TRBJ2-2, with 9 bases that match TRBD2. The CDR3 loop spans 18 amino acids. CDR1 is SEHNR and CDR2 is FQNEAQ in the germline V gene (reference sequence). Written as DNA, the CDR3 is TGTGCCAGCAGTCCCCCCCCAGCGGGAGGCGCGAACACTGGGGAGCTGTTTTTT. This codes for CASSPPPAGGANTGELFF. The full variable domain, with the rest looked up from reference TRBV7-9 and TRBJ2-2, is DTGVSQNPRHKITKRGQNVTFRCDPISEHNRLYWYRQTLGQGPEFLTYFQNEAQLEKSRLLSDRFSAERPKGSFSTLEIQRTEQGDSAMYLCASSPPPAGGANTGELFFGEGSRLTVL.

J is TRBJ1-2 and V is TRBV2; 11 nucleotides line up with TRBD1. Germline V gene sequence: CDR1 SNHLY, CDR2 FYNNEI. J gave up 5 bases and V 6 bases, and 8 bases lay outside the gene matches. This CDR3 is built from 15 residues. The CDR3 loop reads CASRWDRGGQYGYTF. In DNA, the CDR3 is TGTGCCAGCAGGTGGGACAGGGGGGGCCAATATGGCTACACCTTC.

For this clone: This specimen includes other DNA sequences encoding the same CDR3. This rearrangement joins TRBV7-2 to TRBJ2-1; 8 nucleotides line up with TRBD2. V shed 4 bases and J 4 bases; nucleotides not matched to a gene: 6. This CDR3 is built from 15 residues. The germline V gene has CDR1 SGHTA and CDR2 FQGNSA. CDR3 bases: TGTGCCAGCAGCTCCACTAGCGGCCAATACAATGAGCAGTTCTTC. It codes for CASSSTSGQYNEQFF.

This chain connects TRBV28 to TRBJ1-1; TRBD1 agrees at 10 bases. The CDR3 is 13 amino acids. Trimming cost V 10 bases and J 5 bases; bases outside gene matches: 7. Looked up from germline, CDR1 is MDHEN and CDR2 is SYDVKM. DNA of the CDR3: TGTGCCACCAAGGGACAGGGGATAACTGAAGCTTTCTTT. This encodes CATKGQGITEAFF.

The rearrangement uses TRBV4-3 and TRBJ2-3; D is undetermined. With 6 bases removed from V and 2 bases from J, the gap between germline ends came to 12 bases. The germline CDR1 and CDR2 sequences are LGHNA and YSLEER. This CDR3 has 14 residues. The CDR3 nucleotides are TGCGCCAGCAGGGTCGAGTTGTACACAGATACGCAGTATTTT. This codes for CASRVELYTDTQYF.

V and J are TRBV5-6 and TRBJ2-7, with D perhaps TRBD1 (6 bases). CDR3 size: 16 residues. Germline CDR1 SGHDT, CDR2 YYEEEE. The V end was cut by 0 bases, the J end by 0 bases, with 13 bases between. CDR3 DNA: TGTGCCAGCAGCTTGGCGGGACACCAAAGCTCCTACGAGCAGTACGTC. Protein sequence: CASSLAGHQSSYEQYV.

The chain links TRBV12-3 or TRBV12-4 to TRBJ1-1, with no clear D. The V and J ends lost 7 bases and 5 bases respectively, with 8 bases between them. This CDR3 is 11 amino acids long. CDR3 in DNA: TGTGCCAGCATAGAGGGTACTGAAGCTTTCTTT. Translation: CASIEGTEAFF.

The V gene is TRBV12-3 or TRBV12-4, the J gene TRBJ1-1, with a weak D call TRBD1 (5 bases). CDR3 length equals 12 residues. The V and J ends lost 1 base and 6 bases respectively, with 6 bases between them. In DNA, the CDR3 is TGTGCCAGCAGTTTAGGACAGCCTGAAGCTTTCTTT. Translated, it gives CASSLGQPEAFF.

The rearrangement uses TRBV18 and TRBJ2-7, with D tentatively TRBD1 (6 bases). The CDR3 spans 13 residues. The V gene lost 2 bases and the J gene lost 6 bases, with 11 bases spanning the gap. From germline, CDR1 is KGHSH and CDR2 LQKENI. CDR3 coding DNA: TGTGCCAGCTCACCAGGCACAGGGCTCGAGCAGTACGTC. Translation gives CASSPGTGLEQYV.

V gene TRBV4-3 combines with J gene TRBJ2-1, with TRBD1 matching over 10 bases. This CDR3 is built from 16 residues. Trimming at V came to 3 bases and at J to 4 bases, leaving 6 bases not matched to a gene. CDR1 and CDR2 (germline): LGHNA, YSLEER. This chain's CDR3 is CASSQGGTGAYNEQFF. The CDR3 region has the DNA TGCGCCAGCAGCCAGGGCGGGACAGGGGCGTACAATGAGCAGTTCTTC.

V and J are TRBV12-3 or TRBV12-4 and TRBJ1-1; 7 positions match TRBD1. V gave up 5 bases and J gave up 6 bases; unmatched junction bases: 6. CDR3 length equals 13 residues. The CDR3, as DNA: TGTGCCAGCAGTCTGAACAGGGGATCTGAAGCTTTCTTT. This translates into CASSLNRGSEAFF.

The chain recombines TRBV27 with TRBJ1-2; tentative D call: TRBD1 (6 bases). Germline V CDR1 and CDR2: MNHEY, SMNVEV (reference sequence). This CDR3 contains 15 residues. Trimming shortened V by 6 bases and J by 0 bases, and 14 bases separated the two germline ends. CDR3 amino acids: CASSFTGPPNYGYTF. In DNA form, the CDR3 reads TGTGCCAGCAGCTTTACAGGGCCTCCTAACTATGGCTACACCTTC.

This chain connects TRBV7-9 to TRBJ2-3, with TRBD1 identical over 8 bases. CDR3 length: 15 amino acids. Trimming at V came to 2 bases and at J to 2 bases, leaving 3 bases not matched to a gene. The V gene's germline CDR1 is SEHNR and CDR2 FQNEAQ (reference sequence). CDR3 amino acids: CASSLRTGFTDTQYF. The CDR3 DNA is TGTGCCAGCAGCTTAAGGACAGGGTTCACAGATACGCAGTATTTT.

The rearrangement links TRBV19 to TRBJ1-5; tentative D call: TRBD1 (5 bases). Trimming stripped 8 bases from V and 4 bases from J, with 12 bases between. This CDR3 spans 13 amino acids. Germline V gene data show CDR1 as LNHDA and CDR2 as SQIVND (reference sequence). CDR3 sequence: CASHGGGNQPQHF. The DNA for the CDR3 is TGTGCCAGTCATGGGGGGGGTAATCAGCCCCAGCATTTT.

The chain is built from TRBV30 and TRBJ2-7; tentatively, D is TRBD1 (6 bases). Per germline, CDR1 GTSNPN and CDR2 SVGIG (reference sequence). This CDR3 comprises 14 residues. V was cut by 4 bases and J by 4 bases, with 17 bases left in between. CDR3 in DNA: TGTGCCTGGACTAAAGGCCCAGGGGCTTACGAGCAGTACTTC. It codes for CAWTKGPGAYEQYF.

J is TRBJ1-1 and V is TRBV15; no firm D call. From germline, CDR1 is LNHNV and CDR2 YYDKDF (reference sequence). Trimming removed 0 bases from V and 0 bases from J, with 11 bases in between. The CDR3 runs to 16 residues. CDR3 sequence (DNA): TGTGCCACCAGCAGAGATAGCGCACACTTGAACACTGAAGCTTTCTTT. It codes for CATSRDSAHLNTEAFF.

This clone occurred a few times. V and J are TRBV6-5 and TRBJ1-5; the D gene is possibly TRBD1 (6 bases). The V gene's germline CDR1 is MNHEY and CDR2 SVGAGI. This CDR3 region has 14 residues. V lost 6 bases and J 4 bases, leaving 13 bases between the germline ends. The CDR3 DNA sequence: TGTGCCAGCAGCATGGGACACTATAATCAGCCCCAGCATTTT. Amino acids: CASSMGHYNQPQHF.

This chain uses TRBV5-1 with TRBJ2-5; 9 bases agree with TRBD2. Germline assignment: CDR1 SGHRS and CDR2 YFSETQ. The CDR3 runs 18 residues. The V segment lost 4 bases and the J segment 4 bases; nucleotides outside the gene matches: 17. CDR3 nucleotides: TGCGCCAGCAGCCAAAAAAGAGGGGCTAGCGGGAACCGAGAGACCCAGTACTTC. It specifies CASSQKRGASGNRETQYF.

The rearrangement links TRBV7-2 to TRBJ1-2; 8 nucleotides match TRBD1. After removal of 4 bases from V and 8 bases from J, the junction contained 6 bases not matched to a gene. Germline lookup yields CDR1 SGHTA and CDR2 FQGNSA. This CDR3 comprises 13 residues. Here the CDR3 DNA reads TGTGCCAGCAGCTCCGGACAGGGAAGCGGCTACACCTTC. Amino acids: CASSSGQGSGYTF.

This chain connects TRBV7-8 to TRBJ2-1; D possibly corresponds to TRBD2 (5 bases). The germline gives CDR1 SGHVS, CDR2 FQNEAQ. The CDR3 runs 14 residues. Trimming removed 2 bases from V and 10 bases from J, with 15 bases in between. The CDR3 sequence is CASSLTFAGREQFF. The CDR3, as DNA: TGTGCCAGCAGCTTAACGTTTGCGGGCAGAGAGCAGTTCTTC.

The rearrangement links TRBV7-9 to TRBJ1-5; 7 bases map to TRBD1. V dropped 5 bases and J dropped 3; count of bases not matched to a gene: 4. Germline CDR1 SEHNR, CDR2 FQNEAQ (reference sequence). This CDR3 is built from 14 residues. The CDR3 reads CASSETGDNQPQHF. In DNA form, the CDR3 reads TGTGCCAGCAGCGAAACAGGGGACAATCAGCCCCAGCATTTT.

CDR3: CASRPPGGDTQYF. The CDR3 region has the DNA TGTGCCAGCAGACCCCCGGGGGGAGATACGCAGTATTTT. This rearrangement joins TRBV12-3 or TRBV12-4 to TRBJ2-3; 7 nucleotides line up with TRBD2. Trimming cost V 6 bases and J 5 bases; bases outside gene matches: 5. This CDR3 comprises 13 residues.